These T cell receptor beta chains were read from a single sample in a study of blood T cell repertoires in COVID-19. Libraries were prepared by immunoSEQ multiplex PCR; TCRdb keeps only in-frame clonotypes and omits some of them. The sample records 350,000 or so clones, about 91% being singletons. The specimen sequenced was peripheral blood. The receptor source for this set is a woman aged 25 to 39 with COVID-19, enrolled during active disease. Each CDR3 is given with its conserved first and last residue. Fields, in order: J gene, clone size, D gene, V gene, CDR3 DNA, CDR3 protein. A D gene is named only where the DNA matches it firmly. Not all rows give a size; the values are once, few, many and, for expanded clones, a class.

>TRBJ1-1|.|.|TRBV6-6
TGTGCCAGCAGTTCCAGGGGTAATGAAGCTTTCTTT
CASSSRGNEAFF
>TRBJ1-2|.|.|TRBV5-6
TGTGCCAGCAGCTTAGGAGGGGACTATGGCTACACCTTC
CASSLGGDYGYTF
>TRBJ2-5|few|TRBD1|TRBV5-1
TGCGCCAGCAGCCCACCCCAGGGGGCCGGGGGAGAGACCCAGTACTTC
CASSPPQGAGGETQYF
>TRBJ1-1|.|.|TRBV11-2
TGTGCCAGCAGCCCATCAAGTAGCATGAACACTGAAGCTTTCTTT
CASSPSSSMNTEAFF
>TRBJ1-6|.|.|TRBV6-1
TGTGCCAGCAGTGAACTGTGGAGGGATTCACCCCTCCACTTT
CASSELWRDSPLHF
>TRBJ2-5|.|TRBD1|TRBV4-2
TGTGCCAGCAGCCAGGCAGGGGGCTCACGAGAGACCCAGTACTTC
CASSQAGGSRETQYF
>TRBJ2-1|.|.|TRBV20-1
TGCAGTGCGTGGGCATACAATGAGCAGTTCTTC
CSAWAYNEQFF
>TRBJ2-5|once|.|TRBV7-9
TGTGCCAGCAGCGCGAATCAAGAGACCCAGTACTTC
CASSANQETQYF
>TRBJ1-1|once|TRBD1|TRBV28
TGTGCCAGCAGTGTAAGGACAGGGGGCTTCGGTGAAGCTTTCTTT
CASSVRTGGFGEAFF
>TRBJ1-2|.|TRBD1|TRBV5-1
TGCGCCAGCAGCTTCTCCGGGACAGAGAATGGCTACACCTTC
CASSFSGTENGYTF
>TRBJ1-4|.|.|TRBV12-5
TGTGCTAGTGGTTTAATACGAACAGGGTCCGCTAATGAAAAACTGTTTTTT
CASGLIRTGSANEKLFF
>TRBJ1-6|.|.|TRBV4-1
TGCGCCAGCAGCCAACCAGGGAGGGGTTCACCCCTCCACTTT
CASSQPGRGSPLHF
>TRBJ1-6|.|.|TRBV5-5
TGTGCCAGCAGCTTGGCCCCGGGACACCAAGGGCTTAATTCACCCCTCCACTTT
CASSLAPGHQGLNSPLHF
>TRBJ1-5|.|TRBD1|TRBV19
TGTGCCAGTAGTCGGGGACAGGGCTCTAATCAGCCCCAGCATTTT
CASSRGQGSNQPQHF
>TRBJ2-5|.|TRBD1|TRBV24-1
TGTGCCACCAGTGATTTAGGGGGACAGGGGGAGACCCAGTACTTC
CATSDLGGQGETQYF
>TRBJ1-5|.|.|TRBV27
TGTGCCAGCAGTTTGTCAGGGAGCAATCAGCCCCAGCATTTT
CASSLSGSNQPQHF
>TRBJ1-1|.|.|TRBV12-3/TRBV12-4
TGTGCCACAAGAGACGACGGGGTGACTGAAGCTTTCTTT
CATRDDGVTEAFF
>TRBJ2-5|.|TRBD2|TRBV4-1
TGCGCCAGCAGCCAAGTAGCGGGGGGGGTCGAGACCCAGTACTTC
CASSQVAGGVETQYF
>TRBJ2-7|.|TRBD1|TRBV5-1
TGCGCCAGCAGCTTAGGACAGGGAGACTACGAGCAGTACTTC
CASSLGQGDYEQYF
>TRBJ2-2|.|TRBD2|TRBV7-8
TGTGCCAGCAGCCCGCTCGGGGCGGGGGGGTCCGCCGGGGAGCTGTTTTTT
CASSPLGAGGSAGELFF
>TRBJ2-5|.|.|TRBV5-1
TGCGCCAGCAGCTTGAGCGTAGAGTCGGAGACCCAGTACTTC
CASSLSVESETQYF
>TRBJ2-2|.|.|TRBV30
TGTGCCTGGAGTGGGTATCCGGTGAACACCGGGGAGCTGTTTTTT
CAWSGYPVNTGELFF
>TRBJ2-2|.|.|TRBV6-5
TGTGCCAGCAAAGAACTTAGGGGGACCGGGGAGCTGTTTTTT
CASKELRGTGELFF
>TRBJ1-6|few|.|TRBV7-9
TGTGCCAGCAGTCTGAAGGTCCAGGGGAATTCACCCCTCCACTTT
CASSLKVQGNSPLHF
>TRBJ1-4|.|TRBD1|TRBV28
TGTGCCAGCAGTAACAGGGGGACTCTTGAAAAACTGTTTTTT
CASSNRGTLEKLFF
>TRBJ2-5|.|.|TRBV27
TGTGCCAGCAGTGGCCCGGGGGGCGGGGAGACCCAGTACTTC
CASSGPGGGETQYF
>TRBJ2-2|.|TRBD1|TRBV7-9
TGTGCCAACCCACCGACAGGGGTTGCCACCGGGGAGCTGTTTTTT
CANPPTGVATGELFF
>TRBJ1-1|once|.|TRBV6-2/TRBV6-3
TGTGCCAGCAGTTACTTTTTGAGCACTGAAGCTTTCTTT
CASSYFLSTEAFF
>TRBJ2-2|.|TRBD1|TRBV18
TGTGCCAGCTCACCAGCCCAGGGGGTCACCGGGGAGCTGTTTTTT
CASSPAQGVTGELFF
>TRBJ1-5|.|.|TRBV3-1/TRBV3-2
TGTGCCAGCAGCCAAACAGGTTACAATCAGCCCCAGCATTTT
CASSQTGYNQPQHF
>TRBJ2-3|.|.|TRBV7-9
TGTGCCAGCAGCTTTCAGGTGGATACGCAGTATTTT
CASSFQVDTQYF
>TRBJ2-3|.|TRBD2|TRBV7-9
TGTGCCAGCAGCTTGGGACTAGCGGAGCCAGATACGCAGTATTTT
CASSLGLAEPDTQYF
>TRBJ1-2|.|.|TRBV3-1/TRBV3-2
TGTGCCAGCAGCCAGGATCTCGGGTCCTATGGCTACACCTTC
CASSQDLGSYGYTF
>TRBJ1-4|.|TRBD1|TRBV7-8
TGTGCCAGCAGCTTCTACCGGGACAGGGACGAAAAACTGTTTTTT
CASSFYRDRDEKLFF
>TRBJ2-2|.|TRBD2|TRBV5-1
TGCGCCAGCAGCGGAGTAGCGGGGGTCACCGGGGAGCTGTTTTTT
CASSGVAGVTGELFF
>TRBJ1-5|.|.|TRBV2
TGTGCCAGCAGTGATCAGGGGACGGGCAATCAGCCCCAGCATTTT
CASSDQGTGNQPQHF
>TRBJ1-6|.|.|TRBV3-1/TRBV3-2
TGTGCCAGCAGCCAAGGGCTTGCCCTTAATTCACCCCTCCACTTT
CASSQGLALNSPLHF
>TRBJ2-7|.|TRBD1|TRBV11-3
TGTGCCAGCAGCCTGACAGGGTCCTCCTACGAGCAGTACTTC
CASSLTGSSYEQYF
>TRBJ2-2|.|TRBD2|TRBV18
TGTGCCAGCTCACGGCCCAGGAGCGGGGGGGCCAACACCGGGGAGCTGTTTTTT
CASSRPRSGGANTGELFF
>TRBJ1-5|.|.|TRBV7-9
TGTGCCAGCAGCTTAGATGGGGGGAACCTTGGGCCCCAGCATTTT
CASSLDGGNLGPQHF
>TRBJ2-7|.|TRBD1|TRBV19
TGTGCCAGTAGTATGGGGGGACAGGGTTTCTACGAGCAGTACTTC
CASSMGGQGFYEQYF
>TRBJ1-2|.|.|TRBV5-1
TGCGCCAGCAGCTTGGTTAGCTATCCTTCTAACTATGGCTACACCTTC
CASSLVSYPSNYGYTF
>TRBJ1-2|.|TRBD1|TRBV27
TGTGCCAGCAGACTCATCGGGACAGGGGATTTCTATGGCTACACCTTC
CASRLIGTGDFYGYTF
>TRBJ1-2|.|.|TRBV14
TGTGCCAGCAGCCTACAGCCTAACTATGGCTACACCTTC
CASSLQPNYGYTF
>TRBJ1-3|.|.|TRBV25-1
TGTGCCAGCAGTGAATTTTATGGAAACACCATATATTTT
CASSEFYGNTIYF
>TRBJ1-5|few|.|TRBV24-1
TGTGCCACCAGTGATCGCGGGTGGGCTCAGCCCCAGCATTTT
CATSDRGWAQPQHF
>TRBJ1-1|.|.|TRBV5-1
TGCGCCAGCAGCCCAAGCCTGAACACTGAAGCTTTCTTT
CASSPSLNTEAFF
>TRBJ1-5|.|.|TRBV6-5
TGTGCCAGCAAGACAAATAGCAATCAGCCCCAGCATTTT
CASKTNSNQPQHF
>TRBJ2-3|.|TRBD2|TRBV13
TGTGCCAGCAGCACGACCCGATCCGGGACTATCTCCCCGTATACGCAGTATTTT
CASSTTRSGTISPYTQYF
>TRBJ2-3|.|TRBD2|TRBV5-1
TGCGCCAGCAGCTTAGCCGGGACTAGCGGGGGGCTAGATACGCAGTATTTT
CASSLAGTSGGLDTQYF
>TRBJ2-1|.|TRBD2|TRBV4-2
TGTGCCAGCAGCCAGAGCAACGCGGGGGGGATGAATGAGCAGTTCTTC
CASSQSNAGGMNEQFF
>TRBJ1-2|.|TRBD1|TRBV19
TGTGCCAGTAATTTCGGAGGGGGCGATGGCTACACCTTC
CASNFGGGDGYTF
>TRBJ2-5|.|TRBD1|TRBV10-1
TGCGCCAGCAGTGACAGGACAGGAAAAGAGACCCAGTACTTC
CASSDRTGKETQYF
>TRBJ1-2|few|TRBD1|TRBV7-2
TGTGCCAGCAGCTTAGACAGGGGGCCCTACACCTTC
CASSLDRGPYTF
>TRBJ1-1|few|.|TRBV5-4
TGTGCCAGCAGCTGGGGGGTCGGTATGAACACTGAAGCTTTCTTT
CASSWGVGMNTEAFF